The 18 T cell receptor beta chains below all came from one sample that was sequenced in a study of cytomegalovirus exposure and HLA in healthy donors. The protocol was immunoSEQ multiplex PCR, while the TCRdb copy is restricted to in-frame clones and leaves out a portion. Among 220,000 or so clones, around 80% were seen once, and the ten largest hold roughly an eighth. Sequenced input: PBMCs. All receptors derive from a woman in her twenties or thirties in good health and CMV-seropositive.

This clone was seen more than once but under ten times. V and J are TRBV2 and TRBJ2-7; D is unresolved. The CDR3 is 10 amino acids. V lost 11 bases, J lost 5 bases, and 10 bases lay in between. The V gene's germline CDR1 is SNHLY and CDR2 FYNNEI. CDR3 bases: TGTGCCGTAGGAAGAAACGAGCAGTACTTC. Protein sequence: CAVGRNEQYF.

The J gene is TRBJ2-7, the V gene TRBV5-1; 7 positions match TRBD1. In germline, CDR1 is SGHRS, CDR2 YFSETQ. This CDR3 has 15 amino acids. J was trimmed by 2 bases and V by 1 base; bases with no gene match: 6. CDR3 residues: CASSLWPGGPYEQYF. The CDR3 DNA sequence: TGCGCCAGCAGCTTGTGGCCAGGGGGACCCTACGAGCAGTACTTC.

The CDR3 DNA sequence: TGTGCCACCAGCAGGGGAGATCACAGGGGGTATGGCTACACCTTC. Protein product: CATSRGDHRGYGYTF. This rearrangement joins TRBV15 to TRBJ1-2, with 8 bases lining up with TRBD1. From germline, CDR1 is LNHNV and CDR2 YYDKDF (reference sequence). The CDR3 runs 15 residues. V was clipped by 3 bases and J by 5 bases; unmatched bases: 8.

The V gene is TRBV27, the J gene TRBJ2-7; maybe TRBD2 (6 bases). Germline V CDR1 and CDR2: MNHEY, SMNVEV (reference sequence). The CDR3 covers 14 residues. The V gene lost 6 bases and the J gene lost 0 bases, with 12 bases spanning the gap. The CDR3 here is CASSGGLSSYEQYF. The CDR3 DNA sequence: TGTGCCAGCAGCGGGGGACTTAGCTCCTACGAGCAGTACTTC.

This chain connects TRBV4-1 to TRBJ2-2; D may be TRBD1 (6 bases). The CDR3 contains 13 residues. Germline V gene sequence: CDR1 MGHRA, CDR2 YSYEKL. V was trimmed by 4 bases and J by 5 bases, leaving 8 bases between them. The CDR3 loop reads CASSPQGTGELFF. The CDR3 coding sequence is TGCGCCAGCAGCCCTCAGGGGACCGGGGAGCTGTTTTTT.

Ten or more counts support this clone. This chain joins TRBV28 and TRBJ2-1; possible D gene TRBD2, 6 bases. CDR3 length equals 16 residues. Trimming removed 6 bases at V and 7 bases at J, with 22 bases between. CDR1 and CDR2 (germline): MDHEN, SYDVKM. CDR3 loop: CASSQPQVYGGNEQFF. The CDR3 DNA reads as TGTGCCAGCAGCCAGCCTCAGGTCTATGGGGGGAATGAGCAGTTCTTC.

This chain connects TRBV29-1 to TRBJ1-3; D is possibly TRBD1 (6 bases). V was pared by 0 bases and J by 4 bases, with 13 bases between. Germline values: CDR1 SQVTM, CDR2 ANQGSEA. This CDR3 is 15 amino acids long. CDR3 in amino acids: CSVEDRTGSGNTIYF. The DNA for the CDR3 is TGCAGCGTTGAAGATAGAACAGGGTCCGGAAACACCATATATTTT.

This clone was detected only once. Additional DNA sequences in this sample encode the identical CDR3. The gene calls are TRBV14 and TRBJ2-7; D is unresolved. The length of the CDR3 is 11 residues. Trimming pared 3 bases from V and 4 bases from J, leaving 4 bases between. Germline loops: CDR1 SGHDN, CDR2 FVKESK. CDR3 amino acids: CASSHSYEQYF. The DNA of the CDR3 is TGTGCCAGCAGCCACTCATACGAGCAGTACTTC. Full variable domain (remainder filled in from reference TRBV14 and TRBJ2-7): EAGVTQFPSHSVIEKGQTVTLRCDPISGHDNLYWYRRVMGKEIKFLLHFVKESKQDESGMPNNRFLAERTGGTYSTLKVQPAELEDSGVYFCASSHSYEQYFGPGTRLTVT.

The chain is built from TRBV6-5 and TRBJ1-2; possible D gene TRBD1, 6 bases. CDR1 is MNHEY, CDR2 SVGAGI, per germline. The CDR3 is 11 amino acids. V was pared by 6 bases and J by 7 bases, with 9 bases between. The CDR3 DNA reads TGTGCCAGCAGGATACAGGGTGGCTACACCTTC. Its protein product is CASRIQGGYTF.

This chain joins TRBV5-6 and TRBJ1-2, with D unclear. Germline loops: CDR1 SGHDT, CDR2 YYEEEE. The V and J ends lost 4 bases and 3 bases respectively, with 22 bases between them. This CDR3 region has 17 residues. The CDR3 DNA reads as TGTGCCAGCAGCCCCGACCCCCGAAAGGCCTCATACTATGGCTACACCTTC. Amino acid sequence: CASSPDPRKASYYGYTF.

The chain is built from TRBV7-8 and TRBJ2-1; D gene uncertain. Trimming shortened V by 7 bases and J by 4 bases, and 11 bases separated the two germline ends. The germline V gene has CDR1 SGHVS and CDR2 FQNEAQ. The CDR3 runs to 13 residues. CDR3 coding DNA: TGTGCCAGCACCCTAGGCGGTTACAATGAGCAGTTCTTC. This codes for CASTLGGYNEQFF.

This chain links TRBV2 with TRBJ2-7; 10 nucleotides agree with TRBD2. The CDR3 extends over 15 amino acids. After removal of 4 bases from V and 2 bases from J, the junction contained 5 bases not matched to a gene. Germline lookup yields CDR1 SNHLY and CDR2 FYNNEI. Here the CDR3 DNA reads TGTGCCAGCAGTGTTTCTAGCGGGGGCCCCTACGAGCAGTACTTC. Protein product: CASSVSSGGPYEQYF.

In this sample, this clone turned up a few times. This chain joins TRBV11-2 and TRBJ2-1, with TRBD2 matching 13 bases. V dropped 1 base and J dropped 4; count of bases not matched to a gene: 7. Looked up from germline, CDR1 is SGHAT and CDR2 is FQNNGV. The CDR3 runs to 18 residues. The CDR3 loop is CASSLGTSGRVTYNEQFF. The CDR3, as DNA: TGTGCCAGCAGCTTAGGTACTAGCGGGAGGGTCACGTACAATGAGCAGTTCTTC.

This rearrangement joins TRBV27 to TRBJ1-1, with D perhaps matching TRBD1 (5 bases). V was pared by 8 bases and J by 5 bases, with 18 bases between. This CDR3 is built from 14 residues. CDR1 MNHEY and CDR2 SMNVEV come from the germline V gene (reference sequence). DNA for the CDR3: TGTGCCAGCTCCGCGGCGGGGGGTAGGACTGAAGCTTTCTTT. This gives the protein CASSAAGGRTEAFF.

A word on this clone: The CDR3 ends on some other residue instead of the conserved phenylalanine or tryptophan, so this is likely a read error. No DNA is shown, since the ends of the CDR3 on it are uncertain; the CDR3 is the one TCRdb lists. The rearrangement uses TRBV21-1 and TRBJ1-2; the D call in the table, TRBD1, was not verified against the DNA. TRBV21-1 is an annotated pseudogene. The CDR3 is made up of 9 amino acids, end residues included. The CDR3: CASSILTGG.

The V and J genes are TRBV5-1 and TRBJ2-7; possibly TRBD2 for D (5 bases). The length of the CDR3 is 15 residues. V gave up 2 bases and J gave up 1 base, with 13 bases separating them. Germline CDR1 reads SGHRS; CDR2 reads YFSETQ. The CDR3 loop is CASSLKDFLSYEQYF. CDR3 bases: TGCGCCAGCAGCTTAAAGGACTTCCTTTCCTACGAGCAGTACTTC.

As for this clone: At one end, the junction sequence differs from germline, possibly due to a read error. The DNA for the CDR3 is TGTGCCTGGAGTGTTACGTGGTGGAACGCTGAAGCTTTCTTT. Protein: CAWSVTWWNAEAFF. The V call is TRBV30, the J call TRBJ1-1; D is uncertain. Germline V gene lookup returns CDR1 GTSNPN and CDR2 SVGIG (reference sequence). The length of the CDR3 is 14 residues.

This clone was counted once. The genes are TRBV11-3 and TRBJ2-1; 7 nucleotides line up with TRBD1. The CDR3 loop spans 15 amino acids. V was clipped by 0 bases and J by 7 bases; unmatched bases: 6. Germline V gives CDR1 SGHNT, CDR2 YENEEA. The CDR3 loop reads CASSLDKTGINEQFF. The CDR3 DNA reads as TGTGCCAGCAGCTTAGACAAGACAGGGATTAATGAGCAGTTCTTC.